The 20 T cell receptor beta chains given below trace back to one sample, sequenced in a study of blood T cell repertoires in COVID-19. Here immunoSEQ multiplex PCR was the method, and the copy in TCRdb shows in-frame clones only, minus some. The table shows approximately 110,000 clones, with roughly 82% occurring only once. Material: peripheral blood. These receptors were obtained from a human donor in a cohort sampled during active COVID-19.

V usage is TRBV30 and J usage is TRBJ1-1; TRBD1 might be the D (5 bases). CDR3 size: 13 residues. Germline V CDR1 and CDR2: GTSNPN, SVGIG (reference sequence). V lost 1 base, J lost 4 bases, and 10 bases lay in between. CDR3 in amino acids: CAWSGGASTEAFF. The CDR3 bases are TGTGCCTGGAGTGGCGGGGCATCCACTGAAGCTTTCTTT.

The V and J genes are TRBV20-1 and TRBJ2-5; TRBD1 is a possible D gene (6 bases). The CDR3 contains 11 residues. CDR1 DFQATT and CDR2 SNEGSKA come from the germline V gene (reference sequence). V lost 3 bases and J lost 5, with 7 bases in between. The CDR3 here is CSARQGETQYF. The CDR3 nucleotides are TGCAGTGCTAGGCAGGGGGAGACCCAGTACTTC.

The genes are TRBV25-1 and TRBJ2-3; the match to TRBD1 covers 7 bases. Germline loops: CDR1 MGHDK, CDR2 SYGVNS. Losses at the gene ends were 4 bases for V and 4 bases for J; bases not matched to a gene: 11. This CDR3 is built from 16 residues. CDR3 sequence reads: CASSAGRQGSSDTQYF. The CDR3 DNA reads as TGTGCCAGCAGTGCAGGTCGACAGGGTAGCTCAGATACGCAGTATTTT.

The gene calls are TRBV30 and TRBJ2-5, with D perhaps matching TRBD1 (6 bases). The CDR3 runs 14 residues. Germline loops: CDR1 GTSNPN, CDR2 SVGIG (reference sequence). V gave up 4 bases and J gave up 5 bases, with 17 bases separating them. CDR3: CAWTIQGFRETQYF. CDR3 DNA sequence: TGTGCCTGGACCATACAGGGATTTAGGGAGACCCAGTACTTC.

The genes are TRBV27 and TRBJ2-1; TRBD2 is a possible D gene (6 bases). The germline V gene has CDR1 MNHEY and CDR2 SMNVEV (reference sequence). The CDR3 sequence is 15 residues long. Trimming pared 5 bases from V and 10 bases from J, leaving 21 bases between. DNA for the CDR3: TGTGCCAGCAGTCCGACTAGATCGGGCCTGGGGGAGCAGTTCTTC. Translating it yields CASSPTRSGLGEQFF.

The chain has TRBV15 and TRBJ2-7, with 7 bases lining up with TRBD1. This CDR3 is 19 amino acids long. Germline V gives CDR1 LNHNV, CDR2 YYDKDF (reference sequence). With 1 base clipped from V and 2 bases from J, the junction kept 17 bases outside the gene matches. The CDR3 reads CATSRGSGGRRDRAYEQYF. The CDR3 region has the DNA TGTGCCACCAGCAGAGGGTCAGGTGGAAGACGGGACAGAGCCTACGAGCAGTACTTC.

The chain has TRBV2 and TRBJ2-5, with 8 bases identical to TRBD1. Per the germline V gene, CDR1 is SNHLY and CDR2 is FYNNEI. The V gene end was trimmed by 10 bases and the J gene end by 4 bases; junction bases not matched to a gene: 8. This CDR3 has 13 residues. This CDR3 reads CANKKTGVETQYF. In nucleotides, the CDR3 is TGTGCCAACAAGAAGACAGGGGTAGAGACCCAGTACTTC.

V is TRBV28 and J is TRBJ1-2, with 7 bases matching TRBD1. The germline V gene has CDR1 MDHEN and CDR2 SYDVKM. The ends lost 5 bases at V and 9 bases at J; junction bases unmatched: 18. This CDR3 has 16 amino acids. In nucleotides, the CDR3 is TGTGCCAGCAGTCCCCAGGGGGGACTGAGGAAGGTTAGCTACACCTTC. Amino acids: CASSPQGGLRKVSYTF.

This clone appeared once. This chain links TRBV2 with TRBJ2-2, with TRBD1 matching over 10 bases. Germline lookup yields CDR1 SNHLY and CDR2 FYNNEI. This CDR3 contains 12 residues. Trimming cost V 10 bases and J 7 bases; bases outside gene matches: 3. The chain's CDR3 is CAMTGGGGELFF. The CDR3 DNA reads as TGTGCCATGACAGGGGGCGGCGGGGAGCTGTTTTTT.

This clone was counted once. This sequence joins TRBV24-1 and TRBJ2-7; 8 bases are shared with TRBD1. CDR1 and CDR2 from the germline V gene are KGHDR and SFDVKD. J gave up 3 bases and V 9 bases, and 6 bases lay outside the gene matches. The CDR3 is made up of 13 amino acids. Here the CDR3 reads CATSATGDYEQYF. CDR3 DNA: TGTGCCACCTCCGCGACAGGGGACTACGAGCAGTACTTC.

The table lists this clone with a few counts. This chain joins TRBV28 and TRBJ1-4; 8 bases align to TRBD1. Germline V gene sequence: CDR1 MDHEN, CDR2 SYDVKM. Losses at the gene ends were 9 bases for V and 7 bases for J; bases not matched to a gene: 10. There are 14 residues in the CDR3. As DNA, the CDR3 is TGTGCCAGTAACGAAGGACAGGGAGGTGAAAAACTGTTTTTT. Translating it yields CASNEGQGGEKLFF.

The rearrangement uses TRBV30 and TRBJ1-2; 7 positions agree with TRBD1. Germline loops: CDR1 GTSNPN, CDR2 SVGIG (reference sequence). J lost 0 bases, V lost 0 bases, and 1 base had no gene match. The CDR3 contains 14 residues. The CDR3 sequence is CAWSVGTANYGYTF. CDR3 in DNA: TGTGCCTGGAGTGTTGGGACAGCTAACTATGGCTACACCTTC. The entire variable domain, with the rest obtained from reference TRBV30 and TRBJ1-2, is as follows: SQTIHQWPATLVQPVGSPLSLECTVEGTSNPNLYWYRQAAGRGLQLLFYSVGIGQISSEVPQNLSASRPQDRQFILSSKKLLLSDSGFYLCAWSVGTANYGYTFGSGTRLTVV.

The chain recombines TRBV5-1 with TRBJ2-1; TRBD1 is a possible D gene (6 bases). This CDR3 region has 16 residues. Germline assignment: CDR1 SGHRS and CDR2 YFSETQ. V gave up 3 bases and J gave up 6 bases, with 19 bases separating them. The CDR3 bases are TGCGCCAGCAGCTCCTTTAGTGGGGGCAGCGCCAATGAGCAGTTCTTC. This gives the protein CASSSFSGGSANEQFF.

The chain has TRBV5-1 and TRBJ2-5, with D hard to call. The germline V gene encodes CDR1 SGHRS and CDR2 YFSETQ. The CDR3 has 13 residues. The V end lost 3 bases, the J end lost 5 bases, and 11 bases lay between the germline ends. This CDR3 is CASSSGPIETQYF. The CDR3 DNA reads TGCGCCAGCAGCTCTGGCCCCATTGAGACCCAGTACTTC.

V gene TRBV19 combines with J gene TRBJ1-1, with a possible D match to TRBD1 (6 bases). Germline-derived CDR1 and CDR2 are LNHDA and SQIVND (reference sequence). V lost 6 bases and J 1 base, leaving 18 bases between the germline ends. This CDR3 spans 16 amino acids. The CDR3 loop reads CASSTPGGQKNTEAFF. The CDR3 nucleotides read TGTGCCAGTAGCACCCCCGGGGGGCAAAAGAACACTGAAGCTTTCTTT.

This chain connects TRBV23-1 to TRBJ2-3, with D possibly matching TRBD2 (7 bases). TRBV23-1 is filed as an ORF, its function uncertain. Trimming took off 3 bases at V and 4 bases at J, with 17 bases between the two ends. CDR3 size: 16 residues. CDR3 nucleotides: TGCGCCAGCAGTCATCGGGGGCGGGAGACCCCAGATACGCAGTATTTT. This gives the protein CASSHRGRETPDTQYF.

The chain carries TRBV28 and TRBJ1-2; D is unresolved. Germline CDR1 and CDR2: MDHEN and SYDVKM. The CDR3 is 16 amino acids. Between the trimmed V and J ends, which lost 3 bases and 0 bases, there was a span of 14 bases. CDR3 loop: CASSFALAGSNYGYTF. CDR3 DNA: TGTGCCAGCAGTTTTGCCTTAGCGGGCTCTAACTATGGCTACACCTTC.

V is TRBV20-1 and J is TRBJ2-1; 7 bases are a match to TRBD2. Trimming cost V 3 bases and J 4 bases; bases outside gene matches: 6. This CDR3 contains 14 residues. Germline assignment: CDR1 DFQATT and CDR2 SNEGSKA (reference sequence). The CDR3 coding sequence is TGCAGTGCTAGTAAAGCGGGACCTTACAATGAGCAGTTCTTC. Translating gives CSASKAGPYNEQFF.

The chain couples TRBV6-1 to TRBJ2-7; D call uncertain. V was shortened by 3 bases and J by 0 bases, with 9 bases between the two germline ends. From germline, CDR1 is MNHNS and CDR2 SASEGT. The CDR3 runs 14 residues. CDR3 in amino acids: CASSDRFRSYEQYF. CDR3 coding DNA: TGTGCCAGCAGTGACAGGTTTCGCTCCTACGAGCAGTACTTC.

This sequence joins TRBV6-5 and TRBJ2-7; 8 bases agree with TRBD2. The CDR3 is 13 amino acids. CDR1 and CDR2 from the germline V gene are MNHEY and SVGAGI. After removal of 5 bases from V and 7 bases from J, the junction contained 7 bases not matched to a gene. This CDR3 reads CASSPGLGREQYF. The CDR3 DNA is TGTGCCAGCAGTCCGGGACTAGGAAGGGAGCAGTACTTC.